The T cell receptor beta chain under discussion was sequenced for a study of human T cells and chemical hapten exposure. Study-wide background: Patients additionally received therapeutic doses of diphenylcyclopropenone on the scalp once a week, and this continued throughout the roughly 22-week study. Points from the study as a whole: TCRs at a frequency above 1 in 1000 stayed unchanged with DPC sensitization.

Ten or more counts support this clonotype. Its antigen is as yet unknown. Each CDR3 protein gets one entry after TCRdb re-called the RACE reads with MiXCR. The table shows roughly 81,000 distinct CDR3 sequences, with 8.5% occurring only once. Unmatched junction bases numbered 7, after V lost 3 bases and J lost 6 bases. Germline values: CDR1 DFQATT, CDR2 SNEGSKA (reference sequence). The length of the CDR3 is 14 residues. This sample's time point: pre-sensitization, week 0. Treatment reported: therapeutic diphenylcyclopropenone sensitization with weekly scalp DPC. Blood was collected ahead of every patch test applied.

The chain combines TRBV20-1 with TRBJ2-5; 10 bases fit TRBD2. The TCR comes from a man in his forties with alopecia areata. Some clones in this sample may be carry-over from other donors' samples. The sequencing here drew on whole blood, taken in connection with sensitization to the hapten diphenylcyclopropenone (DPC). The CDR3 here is CSASVGLAPKTQYF. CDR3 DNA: TGCAGTGCTAGTGTGGGACTAGCGCCCAAGACCCAGTACTTC.